Presented here are 4 T cell receptor beta chains from one specimen sequenced in a study of T-cell memory formation after mild COVID-19. MiXCR, run by TCRdb on the 5' RACE reads, gives a single entry per CDR3 protein. Of about 470,000 distinct CDR3 sequences detected, around 27% appear once; the ten largest clones hold around 13%. Source material: PBMCs or a T cell subset sorted from them (not recorded which). These receptors were collected from an adult woman who had mild COVID-19 (a few samples of this study predate the infection). Cell type and time point are not known.

In its sample, this clonotype was seen a few times. The J gene is TRBJ2-3, the V gene TRBV7-9; 8 bases are a match to TRBD2. V dropped 5 bases and J dropped 2; count of bases not matched to a gene: 18. This CDR3 spans 19 amino acids. Per germline, CDR1 SEHNR and CDR2 FQNEAQ (reference sequence). CDR3 residues: CASSPVRGAGVQLTDTQYF. For the CDR3, the DNA is TGTGCCAGCAGCCCCGTGAGGGGAGCGGGGGTCCAACTCACAGATACGCAGTATTTT.

This chain links TRBV15 with TRBJ2-6; D call uncertain. The CDR3 consists of 15 residues. Germline CDR1 and CDR2: LNHNV and YYDKDF (reference sequence). The V gene lost 5 bases and the J gene lost 2 bases, with 10 bases spanning the gap. CDR3 coding DNA: TGTGCCACCAGCCCCCCCGGAGCTGGGGCCAACGTCCTGACTTTC. This translates into CATSPPGAGANVLTF. The full variable domain, completed using reference TRBV15 and TRBJ2-6, is DAMVIQNPRYQVTQFGKPVTLSCSQTLNHNVMYWYQQKSSQAPKLLFHYYDKDFNNEADTPDNFQSRRPNTSFCFLDIRSPGLGDTAMYLCATSPPGAGANVLTFGAGSRLTVL.

This clonotype was counted a few times. The chain employs TRBV20-1 and TRBJ2-2, with 14 nucleotides matching TRBD2. V shed 6 bases and J 3 bases; nucleotides not matched to a gene: 3. From germline, CDR1 is DFQATT and CDR2 SNEGSKA (reference sequence). There are 15 residues in the CDR3. CDR3 amino acids: CSARLAGGYTGELFF. CDR3 in DNA: TGCAGTGCAAGACTAGCGGGGGGGTACACCGGGGAGCTGTTTTTT.

In its sample, this clonotype was seen a few times. The chain is built from TRBV4-1 and TRBJ2-7; a possible D gene is TRBD1 (5 bases). Per germline, CDR1 MGHRA and CDR2 YSYEKL. V lost 0 bases and J 2 bases, leaving 20 bases between the germline ends. This CDR3 has 18 residues. The CDR3 DNA is TGCGCCAGCAGCCAAGAAGGGCAGGGCCAACTCAGACCCTACGAGCAGTACTTC. Translation: CASSQEGQGQLRPYEQYF.